This T cell receptor beta chain originates from a study of T cells after posttransplantation cyclophosphamide. V was clipped by 5 bases and J by 4 bases, with 14 bases between them. The CDR3 is made up of 14 amino acids. Germline loops: CDR1 LGHNA, CDR2 YNFKEQ. Clones were read by immunoSEQ multiplex PCR, and TCRdb kept only the in-frame ones, dropping some. This sample has more than 60,000 clones, with around 95% found just once. Sequenced material: PBMCs. The sequence derives from a woman aged 30 to 39 in good health and a related stem cell transplant donor. The chain is built from TRBV4-2 and TRBJ1-2, with D unresolved. This CDR3 is CASSAGEWGYGYTF. CDR3 in DNA: TGTGCCAGCAGCGCCGGGGAATGGGGCTATGGCTACACCTTC.